This paragraph reports one TCR beta chain. This clonotype showed up just once. The antigen this receptor binds is unknown. Base qualities are not at hand, and no much larger clone is one base apart. Evidence from one read is weak. The data belong to a study of T cell repertoires in cytomegalovirus infection (dated by TCRdb to about 2019). Broadly, across the study: Peptide stimulations targeted recently identified HLA-C-restricted CMV epitopes, whose presentation resists viral immunomodulation, together with well-studied HLA-B-restricted epitopes. Donor HLA type was relevant to the analysis, because carriage of CMV infection together with the matching HLA type was indicated by public TCR beta signatures. General study outcomes and caveats: The ex vivo response was dominated by HLA-C-restricted CMV-specific TCR beta clonotypes, and the single most frequent clonotype in two of eight donors was supplied by these HLA-C-restricted clonotypes. In both this cohort and an independent roughly 400-donor cohort, the cumulative frequency of public TCR beta family members distinguished carriers of CMV infection plus the relevant HLA type.

For sequencing, an Illumina HiSeq 1500 was employed. TCRdb took the public reads, trimmed them with fastp at Q25, ran MiXCR for clone calling and kept in-frame beta chains. Each record represents a unique CDR3 protein, reported with the most common genes and DNA among its rows. Present in this sample are a few hundred thousand distinct CDR3 sequences, about 33% of which were seen just once. The ten largest clones represent about a sixth of the sample. Taken from the germline V gene, the CDR1 and CDR2 loops are KGHSH and LQKENI. The CDR3 sequence holds 15 residues, the cysteine and phenylalanine included. The entry retains the CDR3 DNA only, 45 bases that are in frame from base 1. The germline ends are 11 bases apart after V is trimmed by 0 bases and J by 4 bases. Read against the paper, the sample's treatment or condition label means: in vitro stimulation with specific CMV peptide epitopes to enrich CMV-specific T cells.

This receptor was taken from a human donor in good health (CMV status not recorded). Some clones in this sample may be carry-over from other donors' samples. The sample consisted of cultured PBMCs, taken from culture after CMV antigen stimulation. The rearranged chain carries TRBV18 and TRBJ2-3, with TRBD2 perhaps the D gene, on 6 matching bases. The CDR3 corresponds to CASSPPTGEADTQYF. The DNA reads TGTGCCAGCTCACCACCCACGGGAGAGGCAGATACGCAGTATTTT.